This TCR beta chain is drawn from a study of blood T cell repertoires in COVID-19. Study information: Some COVID-19 samples were acute and others convalescent; all came from the United States, Italy and Spain. T cells, B-cell-depleted T cells, or PBMCs supplied cDNA or gDNA.

Looked up from germline, CDR1 is ENHRY and CDR2 is SYGVKD. Trimming removed 2 bases from V and 1 base from J, with 17 bases in between. This CDR3 spans 17 amino acids. Per the study methods: By means of reference gene primer amplification, nucleated cell counts were estimated. Sequenced by immunoSEQ multiplex PCR; TCRdb stores in-frame clones only, minus some. V and J calls and clone size are those listed in that table; D and trimming were worked out from the DNA. The data contain roughly 200,000 clones, under 90% of them singletons. The Seattle site enrolled patients during active infection and followed them longitudinally.

The chain recombines TRBV10-3 with TRBJ1-1; TRBD1 is a possible D gene (5 bases). The sample comprised peripheral blood. This receptor was taken from a woman of 80 years or more with COVID-19, enrolled during active disease. CDR3 in DNA: TGTGCCATCAGTGAGCCCTGGTTGGACACCACGAACACTGAAGCTTTCTTT. Protein: CAISEPWLDTTNTEAFF.